This T cell receptor (beta chain) was recorded in a study of blood T cell repertoires in COVID-19 (dated by TCRdb to 2020 to 2021). With regard to the full study: Samples covering the acute and convalescent phases of COVID-19 were provided by collaborators in the United States, Italy and Spain. The material from the prospective study consisted of cDNA or gDNA derived from T cells, B-cell-depleted T cells, or PBMCs. The dataset comprised deeply sampled blood TCRbeta repertoires from subjects exposed to, actively infected with, or recovered from COVID-19. The repertoires were made available in a free public database intended to serve as a resource for research on the immune response to SARS-CoV-2. The samples were drawn from two sources: the first 160 participants of the ongoing ImmuneRACE study, and 1,000 to 1,500 subjects contributed by 6 global collaborators. A de-identified subject ID, COVID-19 status, age in years and sex were almost always included in the sample metadata. Where HLA class I and class II types were available, the types were taken from metadata supplied by the sample provider, not from assay-based typing.

Between the V and J ends, shortened by 4 bases and 6 bases respectively, the junction contains 20 bases. CDR1 and CDR2 were assigned from the germline V gene as SGHDT and YYEEEE. Including the terminal cysteine and phenylalanine, the CDR3 comprises 16 residues. Kept here is only the CDR3 DNA, which spans 48 bases and is read in frame from base 1. Whole blood was collected in K2EDTA tubes by collaborating institutions according to the institutions' own protocols. For TCRbeta analysis, collaborator samples were shipped as frozen whole blood, as isolated PBMCs, or as DNA extracted from either sample type. Overall study results and their limits: How much clinical and demographic metadata was included differed by source and by participant, and the metadata was provided uncurated.

The immunoSEQ Assay, a bias-controlled multiplex PCR, was used to amplify TCRbeta CDR3 regions from genomic DNA. Per the authors' processing: Nucleated cell counts per sample were estimated from amplification of reference gene primers within the assay. To quantify the absolute abundance of each unique TCRbeta CDR3 rearrangement, sequence reads were collapsed and filtered. For each sample, productive Simpson clonality was calculated by taking the square root of Simpson's diversity index across productive rearrangements. This is the immuneACCESS table as TCRdb keeps it, with only in-frame sequences that have V and J called. A part of the clones is gone; compared with another copy, unresolved V genes explain less than half, and the rest is unexplained. The V and J calls and clone size are taken from that table; D and trimming were inferred from the DNA. The sample table contains over 30,000 clones; only one count was recorded for 88% of them. Around 9.6% of the sample is in the top ten clones.

A word on this clone: Its recognized antigen is unknown. No quality values exist for individual bases; no much larger clone is one base distant.

Sequenced input: peripheral blood. The clonotype originates from a human donor in a cohort sampled during active COVID-19. The chain is made from TRBV5-6 and TRBJ2-1; tentative D gene TRBD1, with 6 bases matching. The CDR3: CASSPLGGGSINEQFF. The bases are TGTGCCAGCAGCCCACTAGGGGGTGGCAGCATCAATGAGCAGTTCTTC.